This T cell receptor beta chain was documented in a study of T cells in Graves' hyperthyroidism and ophthalmopathy. In this sample, this clonotype turned up many times. The source material, RNA transcripts, was used to amplify TCR beta CDR3 regions. The TCR CDR3 first-round RT-PCR relied on the HTBI primer set. MiXCR, applied by TCRdb to the multiplex PCR reads, yields one record per CDR3 protein. The data hold hundreds of thousands of distinct CDR3 sequences, with roughly 24% observed a single time. Per the germline V gene, CDR1 is LNHNV and CDR2 is YYDKDF (reference sequence). V was pared by 3 bases and J by 0 bases, with 11 bases between. The CDR3 is 15 amino acids.

The V gene is TRBV15, the J gene TRBJ1-2; D may be TRBD1 (5 bases). The sequence was obtained from a woman aged 25 to 39 with Graves' ophthalmopathy. The sequenced sample was blood. CDR3 coding DNA: TGTGCCACCAGCAGGGGTGGGGGGGCTAACTATGGCTACACCTTC. This sequence encodes CATSRGGGANYGYTF.